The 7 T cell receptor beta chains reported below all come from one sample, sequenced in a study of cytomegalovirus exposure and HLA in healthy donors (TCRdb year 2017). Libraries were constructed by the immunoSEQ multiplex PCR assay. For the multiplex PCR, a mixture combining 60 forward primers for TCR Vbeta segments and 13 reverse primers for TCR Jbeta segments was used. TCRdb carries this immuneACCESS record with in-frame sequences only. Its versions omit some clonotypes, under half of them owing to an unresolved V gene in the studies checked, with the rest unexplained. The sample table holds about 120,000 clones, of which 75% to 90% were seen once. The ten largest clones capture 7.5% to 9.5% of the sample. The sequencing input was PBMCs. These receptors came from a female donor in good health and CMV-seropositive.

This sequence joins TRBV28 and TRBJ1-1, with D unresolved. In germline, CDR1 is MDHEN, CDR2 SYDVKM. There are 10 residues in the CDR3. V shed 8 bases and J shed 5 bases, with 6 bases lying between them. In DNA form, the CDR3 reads TGTGCCAGCGGGAGGACTGAAGCTTTCTTT. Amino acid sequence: CASGRTEAFF.

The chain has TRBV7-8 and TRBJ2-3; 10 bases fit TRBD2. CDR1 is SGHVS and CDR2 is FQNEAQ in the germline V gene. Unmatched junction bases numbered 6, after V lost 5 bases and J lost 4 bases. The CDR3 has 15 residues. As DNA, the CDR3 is TGTGCCAGCAGCCAGGGACTAGCGAGTGCAGATACGCAGTATTTT. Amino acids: CASSQGLASADTQYF. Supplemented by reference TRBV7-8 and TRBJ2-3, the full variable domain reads GAGVSQSPRYKVAKRGQDVALRCDPISGHVSLFWYQQALGQGPEFLTYFQNEAQLDKSGLPSDRFFAERPEGSVSTLKIQRTQQEDSAVYLCASSQGLASADTQYFGPGTRLTVL.

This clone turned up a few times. In nucleotides, the CDR3 is TGTGCCAGCAGTGAAGCCGGTCTAGCGGGGGGAAACATTCAGTACTTC. Protein sequence: CASSEAGLAGGNIQYF. This chain uses TRBV2 with TRBJ2-4; 11 bases are shared with TRBD2. The CDR3 has 16 amino acids. From germline, CDR1 is SNHLY and CDR2 FYNNEI. Unmatched junction bases numbered 4, after V lost 0 bases and J lost 6 bases.

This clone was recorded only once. The CDR3 nucleotides read TGTGCCAGCAGCTTACTCGGGCAGGGGGCGGTTGGCGAGCAGTACTTC. Its translation: CASSLLGQGAVGEQYF. The genes are TRBV7-2 and TRBJ2-7; the match to TRBD1 covers 8 bases. The trim removed 2 bases at V and 6 bases at J, leaving 12 bases unmatched. Germline values: CDR1 SGHTA, CDR2 FQGNSA. This CDR3 is built from 16 residues.

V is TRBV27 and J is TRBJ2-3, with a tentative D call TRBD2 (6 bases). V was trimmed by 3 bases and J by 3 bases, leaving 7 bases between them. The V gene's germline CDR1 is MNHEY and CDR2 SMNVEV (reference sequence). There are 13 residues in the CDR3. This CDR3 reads CASSLLATDTQYF. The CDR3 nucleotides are TGTGCCAGCAGTTTGCTAGCGACAGATACGCAGTATTTT.

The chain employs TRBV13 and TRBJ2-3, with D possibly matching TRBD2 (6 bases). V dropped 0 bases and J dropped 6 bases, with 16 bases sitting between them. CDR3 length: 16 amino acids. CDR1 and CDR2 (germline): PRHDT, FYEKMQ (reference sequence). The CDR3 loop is CASSLGSRWEADTQYF. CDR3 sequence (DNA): TGTGCCAGCAGCTTAGGCAGTCGATGGGAGGCGGATACGCAGTATTTT.

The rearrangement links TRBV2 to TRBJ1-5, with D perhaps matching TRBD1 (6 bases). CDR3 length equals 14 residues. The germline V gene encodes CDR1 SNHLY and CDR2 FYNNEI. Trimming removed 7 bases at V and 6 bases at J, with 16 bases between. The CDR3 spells CASMRGGVGQPQHF. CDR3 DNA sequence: TGTGCCAGCATGAGGGGGGGTGTGGGTCAGCCCCAGCATTTT.